These 17 T cell receptor beta chains were sequenced from one sample in a study of blood T cell repertoires in COVID-19 (dated by TCRdb to 2018 to 2021). Library generation was performed with the immunoSEQ multiplex PCR assay. Here the immuneACCESS table is served through TCRdb, limited to in-frame sequences with V and J called. Missing clones are a known gap in these copies; in checked studies unresolved V genes cover under half, and the rest lacks a known reason. For this sample the table gives some 400,000 clones, of which roughly 86% were detected only once. The ten largest clones take up 3% of the sample. Specimen: peripheral blood. The receptor source for this set is a human donor in a cohort sampled during active COVID-19.

The chain is built from TRBV11-2 and TRBJ2-1; D might be TRBD1 (5 bases). This CDR3 comprises 12 residues. The V gene's germline CDR1 is SGHAT and CDR2 FQNNGV. V lost 3 bases to trimming and J lost 8 bases, with 8 bases between them. DNA for the CDR3: TGTGCCAGCAGCTTCCAGGGCCATGAGCAGTTCTTC. Protein sequence: CASSFQGHEQFF.

The rearrangement joins TRBV5-1 to TRBJ2-7; D may be TRBD1 (6 bases). The length of the CDR3 is 13 residues. The ends were cut back, 4 bases at V and 6 bases at J, with 14 bases in the middle. Germline loops: CDR1 SGHRS, CDR2 YFSETQ. The CDR3: CASSEPRGREQYF. The CDR3 DNA follows: TGCGCCAGCAGCGAGCCCAGGGGTCGCGAGCAGTACTTC.

This sequence joins TRBV7-8 and TRBJ1-5, with D maybe TRBD1 (5 bases). Germline CDR1 reads SGHVS; CDR2 reads FQNEAQ. V shed 4 bases and J shed 5 bases, with 15 bases lying between them. The CDR3 consists of 15 residues. CDR3 loop: CASSWGGQRDQPQHF. CDR3 DNA sequence: TGTGCCAGCAGCTGGGGGGGTCAAAGGGATCAGCCCCAGCATTTT.

V gene TRBV11-2 combines with J gene TRBJ2-6; no definite D call. The CDR3 runs to 19 residues. In germline, CDR1 is SGHAT, CDR2 FQNNGV. The V end lost 3 bases, the J end lost 0 bases, and 18 bases lay between the germline ends. CDR3 bases: TGTGCCAGCAGCTTCGAGAGGCTACGACGTAACTCTGGGGCCAACGTCCTGACTTTC. It encodes CASSFERLRRNSGANVLTF.

The rearrangement links TRBV28 to TRBJ1-1; 7 bases align to TRBD1. V gave up 7 bases and J gave up 1 base; unmatched junction bases: 9. Germline V gene lookup returns CDR1 MDHEN and CDR2 SYDVKM. CDR3 size: 15 residues. The CDR3 loop is CASTQTGWGNTEAFF. Here the CDR3 DNA reads TGTGCCAGCACCCAGACAGGGTGGGGGAACACTGAAGCTTTCTTT.

The V call is TRBV28, the J call TRBJ2-7, with TRBD2 matching over 14 bases. There are 15 residues in the CDR3. CDR1 is MDHEN and CDR2 is SYDVKM in the germline V gene. V dropped 4 bases and J dropped 5; count of bases not matched to a gene: 4. CDR3 residues: CASSYQTSGGDEQYF. CDR3 nucleotides: TGTGCCAGCAGTTACCAGACTAGCGGGGGGGACGAGCAGTACTTC.

This clone came up a few times. The genes are TRBV5-4 and TRBJ2-1; 9 positions agree with TRBD1. The CDR3 runs 14 residues. The germline gives CDR1 SGHNT, CDR2 YYREEE (reference sequence). Trimming removed 4 bases from V and 7 bases from J; junction bases left unmatched: 6. CDR3 amino acids: CASSARDRVNEQFF. The CDR3 bases are TGTGCCAGCAGCGCCCGGGACAGGGTTAATGAGCAGTTCTTC.

The V call is TRBV7-2, the J call TRBJ2-1; 11 nucleotides agree with TRBD2. V was clipped by 5 bases and J by 4 bases; unmatched bases: 7. Per germline, CDR1 SGHTA and CDR2 FQGNSA. The CDR3 contains 16 residues. CDR3 loop: CASSRGLAGGYNEQFF. The CDR3 coding sequence is TGTGCCAGCAGCCGTGGGCTAGCGGGGGGTTACAATGAGCAGTTCTTC.

The chain carries TRBV5-1 and TRBJ1-1; possibly TRBD1 for D (5 bases). Trimming took 4 bases from V and 4 from J, leaving 17 bases between them. Germline V gene data show CDR1 as SGHRS and CDR2 as YFSETQ. The CDR3 sequence is 15 residues long. The CDR3 region is CASSQSLGTSTEAFF. For the CDR3, the DNA is TGCGCCAGCAGCCAATCACTCGGGACTTCCACTGAAGCTTTCTTT. Based on the CDR3 plus reference TRBV5-1 and TRBJ1-1, the full variable domain is KAGVTQTPRYLIKTRGQQVTLSCSPISGHRSVSWYQQTPGQGLQFLFEYFSETQRNKGNFPGRFSGRQFSNSRSEMNVSTLELGDSALYLCASSQSLGTSTEAFFGQGTRLTVV.

The rearrangement uses TRBV15 and TRBJ2-5, with no clear D. CDR3 size: 15 residues. Germline V CDR1 and CDR2: LNHNV, YYDKDF (reference sequence). Trimming took 0 bases from V and 8 from J, leaving 16 bases between them. The CDR3 loop reads CATSRDIQIGSTQYF. CDR3 in DNA: TGTGCCACCAGCAGAGATATTCAAATCGGGTCAACCCAGTACTTC.

The rearrangement joins TRBV10-3 to TRBJ1-1; D perhaps matches TRBD1 (5 bases). Trimming shortened V by 4 bases and J by 0 bases, and 9 bases separated the two germline ends. CDR1 is ENHRY, CDR2 SYGVKD, per germline. The length of the CDR3 is 14 residues. The CDR3 DNA reads TGTGCCATCAGTGGGCAGGGCTTGAACACTGAAGCTTTCTTT. Translating it yields CAISGQGLNTEAFF.

The rearrangement joins TRBV19 to TRBJ1-2, with 10 bases aligning to TRBD1. Germline lookup yields CDR1 LNHDA and CDR2 SQIVND (reference sequence). This CDR3 has 15 residues. J was trimmed by 8 bases and V by 5 bases; bases with no gene match: 11. The CDR3 sequence: CASSAQDRGEKGYTF. In DNA, the CDR3 is TGTGCCAGTAGTGCCCAGGACAGGGGGGAGAAAGGCTACACCTTC.

V is TRBV11-3 and J is TRBJ1-6; maybe TRBD1 (6 bases). V lost 3 bases and J lost 7, with 13 bases in between. Germline CDR1 SGHNT, CDR2 YENEEA. CDR3 size: 15 residues. CDR3 DNA: TGTGCCAGCAGCTTTTCCGGGACACAGAATTCACCCCTCCACTTT. This translates into CASSFSGTQNSPLHF.

The chain employs TRBV6-5 and TRBJ2-3; D is undetermined. Germline CDR1 MNHEY, CDR2 SVGAGI. Trimming removed 4 bases at V and 2 bases at J, with 4 bases between. CDR3 size: 12 residues. The CDR3 DNA reads as TGTGCCAGCAGTTCCTACACAGATACGCAGTATTTT. Its translation is CASSSYTDTQYF.

V usage is TRBV5-3 and J usage is TRBJ1-2, with D possibly being TRBD1 (5 bases). TRBV5-3 is flagged as an ORF with uncertain function. The V gene lost 4 bases and the J gene lost 2 bases, with 15 bases spanning the gap. This CDR3 has 15 residues. As DNA, the CDR3 is TGTGCCAGAAGCCATCCGGGGGACGTAAACTATGGCTACACCTTC. Protein product: CARSHPGDVNYGYTF.

V and J are TRBV7-3 and TRBJ1-1; possibly TRBD1 for D (6 bases). V was pared by 2 bases and J by 1 base, with 8 bases between. CDR1 and CDR2 (germline): SGHTA, FQGTGA. The CDR3 has 14 amino acids. The CDR3 sequence: CASSLLGQNTEAFF. The CDR3 bases are TGTGCCAGCAGCTTACTGGGACAGAACACTGAAGCTTTCTTT.

CDR3 residues: CASSPGMQNEQFF. CDR3 DNA sequence: TGTGCCAGCAGCCCGGGAATGCAAAATGAGCAGTTCTTC. This chain uses TRBV28 with TRBJ2-1; a possible D gene is TRBD2 (5 bases). The CDR3 extends over 13 amino acids. The V end was cut by 6 bases, the J end by 7 bases, with 13 bases between. Germline V gives CDR1 MDHEN, CDR2 SYDVKM. The full variable domain, rest sourced from reference TRBV28 and TRBJ2-1, is DVKVTQSSRYLVKRTGEKVFLECVQDMDHENMFWYRQDPGLGLRLIYFSYDVKMKEKGDIPEGYSVSREKKERFSLILESASTNQTSMYLCASSPGMQNEQFFGPGTRLTVL.